One sample yielded the 25 T cell receptor beta chains listed below, sequenced in a study of Tregs in tolerant kidney transplant recipients. The table came from immunoSEQ multiplex PCR; TCRdb's copy has only in-frame clones and leaves some out. This sample has under 50,000 clones; under 95% occur once, and the top ten carry around 0.67%. The sample consisted of Tregs from blood. These receptor sequences come from a human donor in good health.

The rearrangement joins TRBV27 to TRBJ1-6, with D possibly matching TRBD1 (6 bases). Germline assignment: CDR1 MNHEY and CDR2 SMNVEV (reference sequence). The CDR3 sequence is 14 residues long. V was trimmed by 6 bases and J by 8 bases, leaving 14 bases between them. The CDR3 spells CASRGTYNYSPLHF. As DNA, the CDR3 is TGTGCCAGCAGGGGGACATACAACTATTCACCCCTCCACTTT.

This rearrangement joins TRBV5-8 to TRBJ1-2; D is ambiguous. The CDR3 has 15 residues. The V gene's germline CDR1 is SGHTS and CDR2 YDEGEE. V was pared by 0 bases and J by 2 bases, with 11 bases between. CDR3 residues: CASSLVVLGNYGYTF. CDR3 nucleotides: TGTGCCAGCAGCTTGGTAGTATTAGGCAACTATGGCTACACCTTC. The entire variable domain, with the rest obtained from reference TRBV5-8 and TRBJ1-2, is as follows: EAGVTQSPTHLIKTRGQQATLRCSPISGHTSVYWYQQALGLGLQFLLWYDEGEERNRGNFPPRFSGRQFPNYSSELNVNALELEDSALYLCASSLVVLGNYGYTFGSGTRLTVV.

The chain carries TRBV5-1 and TRBJ2-7, with D unclear. V was trimmed by 4 bases and J by 0 bases, leaving 11 bases between them. CDR1 and CDR2 from the germline V gene are SGHRS and YFSETQ. This CDR3 has 14 amino acids. The CDR3, as DNA: TGCGCCAGCAGCGTGAGGCGGTCCTCCTACGAGCAGTACTTC. Translation: CASSVRRSSYEQYF.

CDR3 in DNA: TGTGCCAGCAGTTACCTCGATGGGGAAAACGAGCAGTACTTC. Its protein product is CASSYLDGENEQYF. The V gene is TRBV6-5, the J gene TRBJ2-7; D is uncertain. Germline V lookup: CDR1 MNHEY, CDR2 SVGAGI. This CDR3 is built from 14 residues. V lost 2 bases and J lost 5, with 13 bases in between.

This chain connects TRBV5-1 to TRBJ1-3; D uncertain. Per the germline V gene, CDR1 is SGHRS and CDR2 is YFSETQ. Trimming pared 5 bases from V and 4 bases from J, leaving 7 bases between. The CDR3 extends over 12 amino acids. The CDR3, as DNA: TGCGCCAGCAGTCCGGGAGGAAACACCATATATTTT. Residues: CASSPGGNTIYF.

The CDR3 coding sequence is TGCGCCAGCAGCGCCGGGACAGGTTACGGCTACACCTTC. Protein sequence: CASSAGTGYGYTF. V gene TRBV5-1 combines with J gene TRBJ1-2, with 8 positions matching TRBD1. The CDR3 loop spans 13 amino acids. V gave up 4 bases and J gave up 8 bases; unmatched junction bases: 7. Germline-derived CDR1 and CDR2 are SGHRS and YFSETQ.

J is TRBJ2-7 and V is TRBV21-1. TRBV21-1 has pseudogene status. The CDR3 covers 16 residues. CDR3 protein: CASTDSRFFLLGEQYF. The CDR3 nucleotides read TGTGCCAGCACCGACTCCAGGTTCTTTCTATTGGGCGAGCAGTACTTC.

The rearrangement uses TRBV18 and TRBJ2-1; D not certain. The CDR3 loop spans 15 amino acids. Deletions cut 3 bases from V and 1 base from J, with 10 bases between. Germline lookup yields CDR1 KGHSH and CDR2 LQKENI. The CDR3 loop reads CASSPAFSSYNEQFF. CDR3 DNA: TGTGCCAGCTCACCGGCTTTTTCGTCCTACAATGAGCAGTTCTTC.

The rearrangement links TRBV5-1 to TRBJ2-3, with a tentative D call TRBD2 (5 bases). Looked up from germline, CDR1 is SGHRS and CDR2 is YFSETQ. Trimming removed 6 bases at V and 2 bases at J, with 19 bases between. This CDR3 spans 16 amino acids. The CDR3 is CASTIVAGALTDTQYF. The CDR3 DNA sequence: TGCGCCAGCACAATCGTCGCGGGCGCCCTCACAGATACGCAGTATTTT.

The V call is TRBV30, the J call TRBJ2-3; D unresolved. The V gene's germline CDR1 is GTSNPN and CDR2 SVGIG (reference sequence). Trimming cost V 3 bases and J 1 base, with 8 bases left between them. The CDR3 length is 13 residues. CDR3 sequence: CAWSAEGTDTQYF. As DNA, the CDR3 is TGTGCCTGGAGCGCAGAGGGCACAGATACGCAGTATTTT.

The chain joins TRBV4-1 to TRBJ2-5; D gene ambiguous. CDR1 MGHRA and CDR2 YSYEKL come from the germline V gene. The CDR3 is 11 amino acids. Trimming removed 2 bases at V and 2 bases at J, with 0 bases between. The CDR3 DNA sequence: TGCGCCAGCAGCCAACAAGAGACCCAGTACTTC. Translation: CASSQQETQYF.

V and J are TRBV18 and TRBJ1-2; D possibly corresponds to TRBD1 (5 bases). Trimming pared 1 base from V and 3 bases from J, leaving 12 bases between. Germline V gene lookup returns CDR1 KGHSH and CDR2 LQKENI. This CDR3 spans 15 amino acids. The CDR3 sequence is CASSPRQGADYGYTF. The CDR3 coding sequence is TGTGCCAGCTCACCACGGCAGGGTGCAGACTATGGCTACACCTTC.

CDR3: CASSQDWDPGQGASEQYF. In nucleotides, the CDR3 is TGTGCCAGCAGCCAAGATTGGGATCCGGGACAGGGGGCTTCCGAGCAGTACTTC. The chain carries TRBV4-2 and TRBJ2-7, with 12 nucleotides matching TRBD1. Germline V gene lookup returns CDR1 LGHNA and CDR2 YNFKEQ. The CDR3 runs 18 residues. J was trimmed by 6 bases and V by 0 bases; bases with no gene match: 12.

Worth noting for this clone: One end of the junction varies from germline; a read error may be responsible. J is TRBJ1-2 and V is TRBV7-7, with a possible D match to TRBD1 (6 bases). Germline CDR1 is SSHAT and CDR2 is FNYEAQ (reference sequence). The CDR3 contains 13 residues. CDR3: CASSYPGAGGYTF. The CDR3 DNA reads as TGTGCTAGCAGCTACCCAGGGGCCGGTGGCTACACCTTC.

This clone was counted a single time. The chain recombines TRBV6-5 with TRBJ1-2; D ambiguous. This CDR3 region has 12 residues. Germline loops: CDR1 MNHEY, CDR2 SVGAGI. Trimming left V 0 bases short and J 4 bases short, with 3 bases between. The CDR3 protein is CASSYSGYGYTF. The CDR3 DNA reads as TGTGCCAGCAGTTACTCGGGCTATGGCTACACCTTC.

The rearrangement joins TRBV18 to TRBJ1-3, with a weak D call TRBD1 (6 bases). The CDR3 spans 14 residues. Germline lookup yields CDR1 KGHSH and CDR2 LQKENI. V was cut by 5 bases and J by 1 base, with 9 bases left in between. CDR3 amino acids: CASSMGQSGNTIYF. The CDR3, as DNA: TGTGCCAGCTCAATGGGACAATCTGGAAACACCATATATTTT.

This clone turned up a few times. The gene calls are TRBV19 and TRBJ2-3; 16 bases fit TRBD2. V lost 5 bases to trimming and J lost 3 bases; unmatched junction nucleotides: 8. Germline CDR1 and CDR2: LNHDA and SQIVND (reference sequence). CDR3 length equals 18 residues. The chain's CDR3 is CASSALGLAGGQTDTQYF. Written as DNA, the CDR3 is TGTGCCAGTAGTGCCCTGGGACTAGCGGGGGGGCAGACAGATACGCAGTATTTT.

The gene calls are TRBV4-1 and TRBJ2-5, with 7 bases aligning to TRBD1. The ends lost 1 base at V and 5 bases at J; junction bases unmatched: 10. The CDR3 totals 16 residues. Germline V CDR1 and CDR2: MGHRA, YSYEKL. The CDR3 region is CASSQGRDRVRETQYF. CDR3 bases: TGCGCCAGCAGCCAAGGACGAGACAGGGTCCGGGAGACCCAGTACTTC.

The chain carries TRBV6-6 and TRBJ2-6; a possible D gene is TRBD2 (6 bases). V lost 2 bases to trimming and J lost 4 bases, with 12 bases between them. The CDR3 has 16 residues. Germline V CDR1 and CDR2: MNHNY, SVGAGI (reference sequence). Here the CDR3 reads CASSYGGDTGANVLTF. The CDR3 nucleotides are TGTGCCAGCAGTTACGGCGGGGATACCGGGGCCAACGTCCTGACTTTC.

This chain connects TRBV29-1 to TRBJ1-1; possible D gene TRBD1, 5 bases. Germline V gene data show CDR1 as SQVTM and CDR2 as ANQGSEA. The CDR3 contains 13 residues. V gave up 7 bases and J gave up 1 base, with 13 bases separating them. CDR3 DNA: TGCAGCGCTGCGAGGGGTTCGAACACTGAAGCTTTCTTT. As protein: CSAARGSNTEAFF.

This chain's CDR3 is CASNRSGGGYNEQFF. Written as DNA, the CDR3 is TGTGCCAGCAACCGTTCCGGGGGAGGGTACAATGAGCAGTTCTTC. J is TRBJ2-1 and V is TRBV6-1; 7 bases are a match to TRBD2. CDR1 and CDR2 (germline): MNHNS, SASEGT. Trimming took 7 bases from V and 4 from J; bases not matched to a gene: 10. There are 15 residues in the CDR3.

CDR3 DNA sequence: TGTGCCAGTAGTATCTTCTTGGAAGCGGCTGAAGCTTTCTTT. Amino acid sequence: CASSIFLEAAEAFF. V gene TRBV19 combines with J gene TRBJ1-1; D is uncertain. Germline V lookup: CDR1 LNHDA, CDR2 SQIVND (reference sequence). The CDR3 is made up of 14 amino acids. Trimming took 3 bases from V and 6 from J, leaving 14 bases between them.

The V call is TRBV29-1, the J call TRBJ1-1; D may be TRBD1 (6 bases). V was pared by 4 bases and J by 0 bases, with 12 bases between. This CDR3 comprises 14 residues. The germline CDR1 and CDR2 sequences are SQVTM and ANQGSEA. CDR3 sequence: CSVAVRGVNTEAFF. The CDR3 DNA follows: TGCAGCGTTGCCGTTAGGGGGGTGAACACTGAAGCTTTCTTT.

The chain couples TRBV30 to TRBJ1-5, with 8 bases matching TRBD1. The CDR3 covers 16 residues. The germline CDR1 and CDR2 sequences are GTSNPN and SVGIG (reference sequence). The V gene end was trimmed by 1 base and the J gene end by 5 bases; junction bases not matched to a gene: 10. In DNA form, the CDR3 reads TGTGCCTGGAGTGCCCGACAGGGGCGAAGGGATCAGCCCCAGCATTTT. This translates into CAWSARQGRRDQPQHF.

This chain connects TRBV4-1 to TRBJ1-2, with TRBD1 matching over 9 bases. The ends lost 4 bases at V and 4 bases at J; junction bases unmatched: 7. This CDR3 contains 15 residues. Germline CDR1 and CDR2: MGHRA and YSYEKL. The CDR3 DNA follows: TGCGCCAGCAGCCTAAGACCGGGACAGGGCTATGGCTACACCTTC. Its protein is CASSLRPGQGYGYTF.